The next 5 T cell receptor beta chains were all read from a single sample in a study of molecular identifiers for immune sequencing clone quantification. TCRdb redid the calling of the PCR reads with MiXCR, one entry per CDR3 protein. The sample holds about 320,000 distinct CDR3 sequences; roughly 23% are singletons and the top ten take approximately 0.84%. Sequencing was carried out using naive CD8+ T cells from blood, with Jurkat cell RNA spiked in. Subset defined: FACS-sorted CD8+CD4-CCR7+CD45RA+ naive T cells. Receptors originate from a human donor in good health. Some libraries in this study had Jurkat cell RNA spiked in.

There are many counts of this clonotype. The gene calls are TRBV5-1 and TRBJ2-5; 7 bases are shared with TRBD1. The V segment lost 4 bases and the J segment 1 base; nucleotides outside the gene matches: 10. This CDR3 comprises 16 residues. Germline loops: CDR1 SGHRS, CDR2 YFSETQ. The CDR3 coding sequence is TGCGCCAGCAGCCCGTCCACCGACAGGGCCCAAGAGACCCAGTACTTC. The encoded protein is CASSPSTDRAQETQYF. Combining the CDR3 with reference TRBV5-1 and TRBJ2-5 gives the whole variable domain KAGVTQTPRYLIKTRGQQVTLSCSPISGHRSVSWYQQTPGQGLQFLFEYFSETQRNKGNFPGRFSGRQFSNSRSEMNVSTLELGDSALYLCASSPSTDRAQETQYFGPGTRLLVL.

In the case of this clonotype: A read error may explain this, as a much larger clone is one base away. The CDR3 does not end in the conserved phenylalanine or tryptophan, so this is likely a read error. The chain links TRBV20-1 to TRBJ1-1, with D possibly being TRBD1 (6 bases). V was cut by 1 base and J by 4 bases, with 13 bases left in between. Germline V gene sequence: CDR1 DFQATT, CDR2 SNEGSKA (reference sequence). The CDR3 is made up of 14 amino acids. The DNA of the CDR3 is TGCAGTGCTAGAGCCGGGGGCTCTAGCACTGAAGCTTTCCTT. Amino acids: CSARAGGSSTEAFL.

This clonotype was counted many times. The chain employs TRBV29-1 and TRBJ1-1, with 7 bases that match TRBD1. The CDR3 length is 12 residues. CDR1 is SQVTM, CDR2 ANQGSEA, per germline. V lost 3 bases, J lost 3 bases, and 1 base stayed unmatched. CDR3 in amino acids: CSVDRGDTEAFF. CDR3 bases: TGCAGCGTTGACAGGGGGGACACTGAAGCTTTCTTT.

Ten or more counts support this clonotype. The chain combines TRBV30 with TRBJ1-1; 7 nucleotides agree with TRBD1. This CDR3 region has 12 residues. Trimming at V came to 5 bases and at J to 6 bases, leaving 6 bases not matched to a gene. The V gene's germline CDR1 is GTSNPN and CDR2 SVGIG (reference sequence). CDR3 in DNA: TGTGCCTGGGGGCGACAGGGAGCTGAAGCTTTCTTT. This sequence encodes CAWGRQGAEAFF.

As concerns this clonotype: A much larger clone differs from this one at a single base, so this may be a read error. V and J are TRBV4-1 and TRBJ1-1, with no clear D. V was trimmed by 4 bases and J by 2 bases, leaving 14 bases between them. The CDR3 extends over 15 amino acids. Germline loops: CDR1 MGHRA, CDR2 YSYEKL. In DNA form, the CDR3 reads TGCGCCAGCAGCCGAGGCAGAGTAATAAACACTGAAGCTTTCTTT. Protein product: CASSRGRVINTEAFF.